This T cell receptor (beta chain) was captured by sequencing in a study of tumor-infiltrating lymphocytes in oesophageal squamous cell carcinoma. Between the trimmed V and J ends, which lost 1 base and 4 bases, there was a span of 7 bases. The CDR3 has 13 amino acids. Germline values: CDR1 SGHVS, CDR2 FQNEAQ. TCRdb called the PCR reads again in MiXCR, with one record for every CDR3 protein. The table includes some 21,000 distinct CDR3 sequences, around 39% detected once. This sequence joins TRBV7-8 and TRBJ2-5, with D maybe TRBD2 (5 bases). The sample taken for sequencing was esophageal tumor tissue. The sequence came from a male donor with esophageal squamous cell carcinoma. CDR3 coding DNA: TGTGCCAGCAGCTTAGGGGAGAGAGAGACCCAGTACTTC. Translated, it gives CASSLGERETQYF.